This TCR beta chain was retrieved from a study of blood T cell repertoires in COVID-19 (dated by TCRdb to 2018 to 2021). About the study as a whole: Samples covering the acute and convalescent phases of COVID-19 were provided by collaborators in the United States, Italy and Spain. The prospective study material was composed of cDNA or gDNA derived from T cells, B-cell-depleted T cells, or PBMCs. Subjects who had been exposed to COVID-19, were actively infected with it, or had recovered from it provided the deeply sampled blood TCRbeta repertoires that made up the dataset. The repertoires were released in a freely available public database intended as a resource for research on the immune response to SARS-CoV-2. The samples were drawn from the first 160 participants of the ongoing ImmuneRACE study and from more than 1,000 subjects provided by 6 global collaborators. Sample metadata almost always included a de-identified subject ID, COVID-19 status, age in years and sex. Where available, HLA class I and class II types were obtained from metadata supplied by the sample provider rather than from assay-based typing.

About this clone: Its antigen is not yet known. Base-call qualities are not available, and no considerably larger clone is one nucleotide away.

Results the study describes overall, beyond this receptor: The amount of clinical and demographic metadata varied by source and participant and was provided uncurated.

TCRbeta CDR3 regions were amplified from genomic DNA using the immunoSEQ Assay, a bias-controlled multiplex PCR. In the source study's methods: Within the assay, amplification of reference gene primers was used to estimate how many nucleated cells each sample contained. To quantify the absolute abundance of each unique TCRbeta CDR3 rearrangement, sequence reads were collapsed and filtered. For each sample, productive Simpson clonality was calculated as the square root of Simpson's diversity index across productive rearrangements. TCRdb mirrors the immuneACCESS table, restricted to in-frame sequences. Some clones are absent from its copies; in checked studies, under half trace to an unresolved V gene, and the reason for the others is unknown. D and trimming come from the DNA, and the V and J calls and clone size come from that table. This sample gives more than 110,000 clones in total; around 87% of them show up just once. The leading ten clones occupy roughly 5.4% of the sample.

Trimming leaves V shorter by 0 bases and J shorter by 6 bases, with the junction holding 10 bases beyond the gene matches. From its cysteine to its phenylalanine, the CDR3 spans 17 amino acids. The only DNA kept is the CDR3, 51 bases in frame from the first base. Via the germline V gene, CDR1 is MRHNA and CDR2 SNTAGT. The collaborating institutions used their own protocols to collect whole blood in K2EDTA tubes. Collaborator samples were shipped for TCRbeta analysis as frozen whole blood, isolated PBMCs, or DNA extracted from either sample type. Sequencing input: peripheral blood. The sequence is built from TRBV6-4 and TRBJ2-1; 8 bases in the middle match TRBD2. The TCR comes from a human donor in a cohort sampled during active COVID-19. The CDR3 is CASSDSSVAGGGNEQFF. DNA sequence: TGTGCCAGCAGTGACTCGAGCGTCGCGGGGGGAGGCAATGAGCAGTTCTTC.